The present T cell receptor beta chain was sequenced within a study of shared clonotypes between healthy human individuals. Some clones are missing from TCRdb's copy, which holds only in-frame ones; the method was immunoSEQ multiplex PCR. The top ten clones hold approximately 1.2% of a sample with just over 2,000,000 clones, approximately 94% of them seen once. Naive CD8 cells, CD45RO-negative and positively selected for CCR7, excluded terminally differentiated effector memory CD45RA+ cells. Looked up from germline, CDR1 is SGHTA and CDR2 is FQGNSA. This CDR3 has 14 residues. The V end was cut by 4 bases, the J end by 10 bases, with 19 bases between.

The chain couples TRBV7-2 to TRBJ1-2, with D unresolved. The sequence was collected from a man aged 18 to 30 in good health. The sample comprised naive CD8+ T cells sorted from blood. DNA of the CDR3: TGTGCCAGCAGCTCGCTTAACCGGGTTGAGGACTACACCTTC. This translates into CASSSLNRVEDYTF.